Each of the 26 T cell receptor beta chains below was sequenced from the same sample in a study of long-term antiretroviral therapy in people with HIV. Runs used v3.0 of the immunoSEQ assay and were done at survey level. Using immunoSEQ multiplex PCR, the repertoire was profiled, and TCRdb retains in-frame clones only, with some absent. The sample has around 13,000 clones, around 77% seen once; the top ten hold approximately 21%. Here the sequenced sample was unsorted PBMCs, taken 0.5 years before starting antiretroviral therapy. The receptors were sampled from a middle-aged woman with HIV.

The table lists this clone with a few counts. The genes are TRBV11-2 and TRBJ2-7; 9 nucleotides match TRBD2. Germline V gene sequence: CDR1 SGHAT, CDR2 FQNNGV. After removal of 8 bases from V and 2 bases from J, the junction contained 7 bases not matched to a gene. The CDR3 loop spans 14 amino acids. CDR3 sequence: CASVLAGGTYEQYF. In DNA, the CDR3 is TGTGCCAGCGTCTTGGCGGGAGGGACCTACGAGCAGTACTTC. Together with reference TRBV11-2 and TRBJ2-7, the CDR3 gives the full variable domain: EAGVAQSPRYKIIEKRQSVAFWCNPISGHATLYWYQQILGQGPKLLIQFQNNGVVDDSQLPKDRFSAERLKGVDSTLKIQPAKLEDSAVYLCASVLAGGTYEQYFGPGTRLTVT.

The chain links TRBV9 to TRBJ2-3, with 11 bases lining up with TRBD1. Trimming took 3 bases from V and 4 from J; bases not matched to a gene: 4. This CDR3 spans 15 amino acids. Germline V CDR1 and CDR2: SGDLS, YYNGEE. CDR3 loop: CASSGGQGGSDTQYF. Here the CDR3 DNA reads TGTGCCAGCAGCGGGGGACAGGGGGGATCAGATACGCAGTATTTT.

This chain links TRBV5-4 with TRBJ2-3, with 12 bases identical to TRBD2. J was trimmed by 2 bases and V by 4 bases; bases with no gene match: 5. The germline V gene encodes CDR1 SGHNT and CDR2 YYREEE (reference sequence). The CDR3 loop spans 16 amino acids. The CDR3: CASSRGLAGATDTQYF. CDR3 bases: TGTGCCAGCAGCAGGGGACTAGCGGGCGCCACAGATACGCAGTATTTT.

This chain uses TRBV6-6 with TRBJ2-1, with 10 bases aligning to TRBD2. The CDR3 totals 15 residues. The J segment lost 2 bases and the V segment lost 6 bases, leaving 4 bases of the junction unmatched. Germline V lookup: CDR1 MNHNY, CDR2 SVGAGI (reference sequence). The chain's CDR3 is CASSRTSGAYNEQFF. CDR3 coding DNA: TGTGCCAGCAGCCGTACTAGCGGGGCCTACAATGAGCAGTTCTTC.

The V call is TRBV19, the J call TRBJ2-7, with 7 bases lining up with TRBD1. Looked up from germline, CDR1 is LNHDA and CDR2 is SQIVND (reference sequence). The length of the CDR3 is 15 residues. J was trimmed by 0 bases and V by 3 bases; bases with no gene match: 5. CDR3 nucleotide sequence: TGTGCCAGTAGTATTATGACAGGGAGCTCCTACGAGCAGTACTTC. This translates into CASSIMTGSSYEQYF.

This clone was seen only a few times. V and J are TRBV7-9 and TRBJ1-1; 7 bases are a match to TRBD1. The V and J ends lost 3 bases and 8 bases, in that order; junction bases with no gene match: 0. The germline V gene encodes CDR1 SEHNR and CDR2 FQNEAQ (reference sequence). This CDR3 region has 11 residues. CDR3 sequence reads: CASSLTGEAFF. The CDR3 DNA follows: TGTGCCAGCAGCTTGACAGGGGAAGCTTTCTTT.

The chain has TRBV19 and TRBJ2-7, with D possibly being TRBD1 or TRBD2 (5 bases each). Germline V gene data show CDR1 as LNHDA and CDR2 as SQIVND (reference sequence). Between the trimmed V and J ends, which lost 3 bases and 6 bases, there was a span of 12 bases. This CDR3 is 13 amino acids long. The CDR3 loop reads CASSIRAGAEQYF. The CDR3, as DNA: TGTGCCAGTAGTATCAGGGCCGGGGCCGAGCAGTACTTC.

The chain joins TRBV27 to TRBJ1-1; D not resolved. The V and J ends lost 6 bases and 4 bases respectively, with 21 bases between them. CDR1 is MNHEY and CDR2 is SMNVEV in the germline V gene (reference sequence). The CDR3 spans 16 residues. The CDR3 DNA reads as TGTGCCAGCAGCTTGGAAAAGCGGGGTAGGGCCACTGAAGCTTTCTTT. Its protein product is CASSLEKRGRATEAFF.

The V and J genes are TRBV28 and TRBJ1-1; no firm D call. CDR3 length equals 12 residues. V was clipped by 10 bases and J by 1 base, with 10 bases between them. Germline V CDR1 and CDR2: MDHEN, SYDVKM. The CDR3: CATSIRNTEAFF. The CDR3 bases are TGTGCCACCTCTATCCGGAACACTGAAGCTTTCTTT.

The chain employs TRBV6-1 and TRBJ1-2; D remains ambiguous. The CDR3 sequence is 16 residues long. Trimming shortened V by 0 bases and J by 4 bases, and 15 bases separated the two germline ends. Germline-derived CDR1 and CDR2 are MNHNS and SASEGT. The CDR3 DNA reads TGTGCCAGCAGTGAAGCACAAGTAGGACCAACCTATGGCTACACCTTC. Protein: CASSEAQVGPTYGYTF.

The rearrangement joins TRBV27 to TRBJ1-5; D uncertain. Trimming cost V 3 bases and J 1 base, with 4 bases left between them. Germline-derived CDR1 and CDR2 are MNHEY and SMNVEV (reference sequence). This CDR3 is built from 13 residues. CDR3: CASSLVSNQPQHF. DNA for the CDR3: TGTGCCAGCAGTTTGGTCAGCAATCAGCCCCAGCATTTT.

As DNA, the CDR3 is TGTGCCACCAGCAGAGACAATCCGGGACTAGCAGGGGAGCAGTTCTTC. Encoded protein: CATSRDNPGLAGEQFF. This rearrangement joins TRBV15 to TRBJ2-1, with 9 bases lining up with TRBD2. The CDR3 is 16 residues long. The trim removed 0 bases at V and 10 bases at J, leaving 10 bases unmatched. Germline values: CDR1 LNHNV, CDR2 YYDKDF (reference sequence).

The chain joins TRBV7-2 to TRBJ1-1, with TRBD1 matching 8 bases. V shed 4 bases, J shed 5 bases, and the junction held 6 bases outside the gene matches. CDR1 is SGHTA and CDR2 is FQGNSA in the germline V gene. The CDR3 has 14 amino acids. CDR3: CASSSGGAGTEAFF. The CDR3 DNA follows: TGTGCCAGCAGCTCAGGGGGCGCGGGGACTGAAGCTTTCTTT.

The CDR3 DNA sequence: TGTGCCAGCAGTGAAGGGGCAGGAGATACGCAGTATTTT. Translation gives CASSEGAGDTQYF. The V call is TRBV6-1, the J call TRBJ2-3, with D hard to call. Trimming pared 1 base from V and 5 bases from J, leaving 7 bases between. The CDR3 spans 13 residues. The germline V gene has CDR1 MNHNS and CDR2 SASEGT.

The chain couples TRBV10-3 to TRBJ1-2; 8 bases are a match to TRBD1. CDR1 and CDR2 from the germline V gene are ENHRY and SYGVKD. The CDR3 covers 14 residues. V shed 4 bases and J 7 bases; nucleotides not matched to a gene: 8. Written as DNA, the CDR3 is TGTGCCATCAGTGTGGACAGGGAAGCCCGTGGCTACACCTTC. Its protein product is CAISVDREARGYTF.

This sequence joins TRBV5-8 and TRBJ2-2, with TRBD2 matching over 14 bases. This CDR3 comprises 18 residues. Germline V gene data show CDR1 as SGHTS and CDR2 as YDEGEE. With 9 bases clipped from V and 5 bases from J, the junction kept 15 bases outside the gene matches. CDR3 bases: TGTGCCACCTACCCGACCGGGACTAGCGGGAGAAAAACCGGGGAGCTGTTTTTT. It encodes CATYPTGTSGRKTGELFF.

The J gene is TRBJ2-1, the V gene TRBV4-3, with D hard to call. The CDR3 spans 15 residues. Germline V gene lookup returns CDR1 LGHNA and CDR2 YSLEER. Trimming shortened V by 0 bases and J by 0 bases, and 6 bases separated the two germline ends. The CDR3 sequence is CASSQDQSSYNEQFF. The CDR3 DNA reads TGCGCCAGCAGCCAAGATCAGAGCTCCTACAATGAGCAGTTCTTC.

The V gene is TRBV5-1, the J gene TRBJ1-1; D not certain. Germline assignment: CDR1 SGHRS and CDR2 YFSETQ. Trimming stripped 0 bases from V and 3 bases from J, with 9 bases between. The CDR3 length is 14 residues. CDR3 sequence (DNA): TGCGCCAGCAGCTTGGGGGATTCTCACACTGAAGCTTTCTTT. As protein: CASSLGDSHTEAFF.

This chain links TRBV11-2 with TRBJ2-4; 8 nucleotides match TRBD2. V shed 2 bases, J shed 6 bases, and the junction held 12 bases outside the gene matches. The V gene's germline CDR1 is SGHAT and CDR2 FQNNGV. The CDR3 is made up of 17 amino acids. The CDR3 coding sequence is TGTGCCAGCAGCTTACCAGCGGGAGAGATGGTGCGAAACATTCAGTACTTC. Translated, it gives CASSLPAGEMVRNIQYF.

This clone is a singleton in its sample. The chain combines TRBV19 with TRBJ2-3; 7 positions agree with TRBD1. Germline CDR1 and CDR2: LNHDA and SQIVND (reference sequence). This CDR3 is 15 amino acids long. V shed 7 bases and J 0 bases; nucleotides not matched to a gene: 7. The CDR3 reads CASKAGTASTDTQYF. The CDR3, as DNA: TGTGCCAGTAAAGCCGGGACAGCTAGCACAGATACGCAGTATTTT.

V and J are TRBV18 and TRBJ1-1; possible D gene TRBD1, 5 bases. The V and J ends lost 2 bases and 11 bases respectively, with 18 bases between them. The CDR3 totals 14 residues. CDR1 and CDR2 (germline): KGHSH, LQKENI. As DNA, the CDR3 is TGTGCCAGCTCACCAGGCCGAGGCAGGGTGGGGGCTTTCTTT. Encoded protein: CASSPGRGRVGAFF.

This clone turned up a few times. This chain's CDR3 is CASSPTGNYEQYF. The CDR3 nucleotides read TGTGCCAGCAGTCCCACAGGGAACTACGAGCAGTACTTC. The chain recombines TRBV11-2 with TRBJ2-7, with TRBD1 as a possible D gene (6 bases). V dropped 6 bases and J dropped 3 bases, with 12 bases sitting between them. Germline V gene data show CDR1 as SGHAT and CDR2 as FQNNGV. This CDR3 is 13 amino acids long. Complete variable domain (other parts from reference TRBV11-2 and TRBJ2-7): EAGVAQSPRYKIIEKRQSVAFWCNPISGHATLYWYQQILGQGPKLLIQFQNNGVVDDSQLPKDRFSAERLKGVDSTLKIQPAKLEDSAVYLCASSPTGNYEQYFGPGTRLTVT.

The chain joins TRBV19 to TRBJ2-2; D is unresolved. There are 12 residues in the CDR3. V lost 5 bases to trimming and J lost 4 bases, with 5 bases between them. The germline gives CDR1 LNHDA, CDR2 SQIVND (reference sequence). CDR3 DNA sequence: TGTGCCAGTAGTTGGGGCACCGGGGAGCTGTTTTTT. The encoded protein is CASSWGTGELFF.

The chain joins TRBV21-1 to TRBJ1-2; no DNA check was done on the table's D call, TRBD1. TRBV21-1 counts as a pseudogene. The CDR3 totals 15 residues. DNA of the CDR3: TGTGCCAGCAGCAAAGGATCCAGGGGTGACTATGGCTACACCTTC. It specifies CASSKGSRGDYGYTF.

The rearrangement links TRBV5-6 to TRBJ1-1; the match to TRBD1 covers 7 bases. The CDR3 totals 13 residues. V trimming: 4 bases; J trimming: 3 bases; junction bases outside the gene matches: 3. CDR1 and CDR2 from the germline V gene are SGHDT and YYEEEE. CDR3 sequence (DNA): TGTGCCAGCAGCCTAGGACAGGACACTGAAGCTTTCTTT. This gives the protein CASSLGQDTEAFF.

The CDR3 nucleotides read TGCGCCAGCAGCTCCCGGGGTAACACCGGGGAGCTGTTTTTT. Translating gives CASSSRGNTGELFF. The chain uses TRBV5-1 and TRBJ2-2, with D possibly being TRBD2 (5 bases). The V gene's germline CDR1 is SGHRS and CDR2 YFSETQ. The CDR3 covers 14 residues. The ends were cut back, 3 bases at V and 2 bases at J, with 8 bases in the middle. The whole variable domain, filled in from reference TRBV5-1 and TRBJ2-2, reads KAGVTQTPRYLIKTRGQQVTLSCSPISGHRSVSWYQQTPGQGLQFLFEYFSETQRNKGNFPGRFSGRQFSNSRSEMNVSTLELGDSALYLCASSSRGNTGELFFGEGSRLTVL.